The TCR beta chain under discussion was sequenced for a study of CD8+ T cells in alopecia areata. Following RNA extraction, reverse transcription yielded cDNA that acted as the sequencing template. Method: immunoSEQ multiplex PCR; TCRdb's copy keeps in-frame clones and lacks some. The top ten hold 3% to 3.5% of the sample, which has about 120,000 clones, approximately 38% seen once. With V trimmed by 0 bases and J by 4 bases, 6 bases remained unmatched. Germline CDR1 reads LGHNA; CDR2 reads YNFKEQ. The CDR3 runs to 17 residues. The sample holds a few counts of this clone. This TCR derives from a human donor with alopecia areata. This chain connects TRBV4-2 to TRBJ2-5; the match to TRBD2 covers 12 bases. Sample: CD4+ T cells sorted from blood. The CDR3 coding sequence is TGTGCCAGCAGCCAAGAGCCCACTAGCGGGGGGTCAGAGACCCAGTACTTC. Translated: CASSQEPTSGGSETQYF.